Listed here is a single T cell receptor (beta chain). The source of the sample is a study of T cell changes during pregnancy in multiple sclerosis. The repertoire was sequenced with immunoSEQ multiplex PCR; TCRdb's copy has only in-frame clones and lacks some. Seen here are some 40,000 clones, about 88% observed once, and the top ten hold approximately 4%. After removal of 3 bases from V and 8 bases from J, the junction contained 11 bases not matched to a gene. This CDR3 contains 15 residues. Germline V gene data show CDR1 as SEHNR and CDR2 as FQNEAQ (reference sequence). The sequence was obtained from a female donor with multiple sclerosis, enrolled in a pregnancy study. The sequencing used CD8+ T cells from peripheral blood mononuclear cells, collected in the first trimester of pregnancy. The V call is TRBV7-9, the J call TRBJ1-2; 8 bases are a match to TRBD1. The CDR3 reads CASSFTDRATIGYTF. The CDR3 DNA reads TGTGCCAGCAGCTTTACGGACAGGGCCACGATCGGCTACACCTTC.